Listed below are T cell receptor beta chains from one sample, sequenced in a study of radiation and T cells in renal cell carcinoma. Profiled with immunoSEQ multiplex PCR; TCRdb holds only in-frame clones, not every one. The repertoire holds about 49,000 clones, with 83% as singletons. The source material was blood, sampled from a patient whose treatment included radiotherapy and nephrectomy. The origin of the receptors is an older woman with renal cell carcinoma. Each CDR3 is given with its conserved first and last residue. D genes are given only for firm matches. Not every row has a clone size; where given, it reads once, few, many or a size class.

v_gene: TRBV5-1; abundance: -; d_gene: TRBD1; j_gene: TRBJ1-2; CDR3nt: TGCGCCAGCAGCGACACGGGGGGACAGGGTCGAGGCTACACCTTC; CDR3aa: CASSDTGGQGRGYTF
v_gene: TRBV5-6; abundance: -; d_gene: -; j_gene: TRBJ1-6; CDR3nt: TGTGCCAGCAGCTTGGGACCTCCGATAAATAATTCACCCCTCCACTTT; CDR3aa: CASSLGPPINNSPLHF
v_gene: TRBV27; abundance: medium-sized; d_gene: -; j_gene: TRBJ1-5; CDR3nt: TGTGCCAGCAGTTCCTACGGGTCTAGCAATCAGCCCCAGCATTTT; CDR3aa: CASSSYGSSNQPQHF
v_gene: TRBV2; abundance: -; d_gene: TRBD2; j_gene: TRBJ2-3; CDR3nt: TGTGCCAGCAAAGGACTAGCGGGAGGTCCCGCTCGCACAGATACGCAGTATTTT; CDR3aa: CASKGLAGGPARTDTQYF
v_gene: TRBV2; abundance: -; d_gene: -; j_gene: TRBJ1-1; CDR3nt: TGTGCCAGCAGCTCCCGGATGGGGGGATCCACTGAAGCTTTCTTT; CDR3aa: CASSSRMGGSTEAFF
v_gene: TRBV9; abundance: -; d_gene: -; j_gene: TRBJ2-7; CDR3nt: TGTGCCAGCAGCCCCGGGACCAACGAGCAGTACTTC; CDR3aa: CASSPGTNEQYF
v_gene: TRBV18; abundance: -; d_gene: TRBD1; j_gene: TRBJ1-5; CDR3nt: TGTGCCAGCTCACCGAACTCCGGGACAGGGGGTAGCAATCAGCCCCAGCATTTT; CDR3aa: CASSPNSGTGGSNQPQHF
v_gene: TRBV29-1; abundance: -; d_gene: TRBD1; j_gene: TRBJ2-1; CDR3nt: TGCAGCGCCTCCGGGACAGGGGGCGGCACCTACAATGAGCAGTTCTTC; CDR3aa: CSASGTGGGTYNEQFF
v_gene: TRBV18; abundance: once; d_gene: -; j_gene: TRBJ1-2; CDR3nt: TGTGCCAGCTCACCCTCCTTCGACAGCGTCTATGGCTACACCTTC; CDR3aa: CASSPSFDSVYGYTF
v_gene: TRBV9; abundance: -; d_gene: -; j_gene: TRBJ2-3; CDR3nt: TGTGCCAGCAGCCTCGGAGAGGGCGCTAGCACAGATACGCAGTATTTT; CDR3aa: CASSLGEGASTDTQYF
v_gene: TRBV7-8; abundance: once; d_gene: TRBD2; j_gene: TRBJ2-1; CDR3nt: TGTGCCAGCAGCTTAGTTCCCGTACTAGCGGGGAGTTACAATGAGCAGTTCTTC; CDR3aa: CASSLVPVLAGSYNEQFF
v_gene: TRBV4-1; abundance: -; d_gene: -; j_gene: TRBJ2-7; CDR3nt: TGCGCCAGCAGCCAAGTCAGGAGGCCCTACGAGCAGTACTTC; CDR3aa: CASSQVRRPYEQYF
v_gene: TRBV5-1; abundance: -; d_gene: TRBD1; j_gene: TRBJ2-7; CDR3nt: TGCGCCAGCAGCTTGGATGGACAGGGGAGCTCCTACGAGCAGTACTTC; CDR3aa: CASSLDGQGSSYEQYF
v_gene: TRBV6-5; abundance: few; d_gene: TRBD1; j_gene: TRBJ1-6; CDR3nt: TGTGCCAGCAGTTACTCCGGGACAGGTCTTTATTCACCCCTCCACTTT; CDR3aa: CASSYSGTGLYSPLHF
v_gene: TRBV18; abundance: -; d_gene: -; j_gene: TRBJ1-1; CDR3nt: TGTGCCAGCTCAAACAACAGGGATTCTGCTTTCTTT; CDR3aa: CASSNNRDSAFF
v_gene: TRBV4-3; abundance: -; d_gene: -; j_gene: TRBJ1-3; CDR3nt: TGCGCCAGCAGCCAAGATCCCCCGACATACCTCTCTGGAAACACCATATATTTT; CDR3aa: CASSQDPPTYLSGNTIYF
v_gene: TRBV6-5; abundance: -; d_gene: -; j_gene: TRBJ2-7; CDR3nt: TGTGCCAGCAGTTACACCGGGGGTCGGACCGAGCAGTACTTC; CDR3aa: CASSYTGGRTEQYF
v_gene: TRBV13; abundance: -; d_gene: TRBD2; j_gene: TRBJ2-3; CDR3nt: TGTGCCAGCAGCTTCGGGGGGAGGTGGCCAGATACGCAGTATTTT; CDR3aa: CASSFGGRWPDTQYF
v_gene: TRBV2; abundance: -; d_gene: TRBD2; j_gene: TRBJ2-3; CDR3nt: TGTGCCAGCAGTGAATCCCCTAGCGGGAGAACAGATACGCAGTATTTT; CDR3aa: CASSESPSGRTDTQYF
v_gene: TRBV11-1; abundance: -; d_gene: -; j_gene: TRBJ1-1; CDR3nt: TGTGCCACCTCCCGGGGGGCGCGGGTCACTGAAGCTTTCTTT; CDR3aa: CATSRGARVTEAFF
v_gene: TRBV7-6; abundance: -; d_gene: -; j_gene: TRBJ2-5; CDR3nt: TGTGCCAGCAGCTTTTCAGCTCAAGAGACCCAGTACTTC; CDR3aa: CASSFSAQETQYF
v_gene: TRBV7-8; abundance: -; d_gene: -; j_gene: TRBJ1-1; CDR3nt: TGTGCCAGCAGCTTAGCCCAGGGGACTGAAGCTTTCTTT; CDR3aa: CASSLAQGTEAFF
v_gene: TRBV2; abundance: -; d_gene: -; j_gene: TRBJ1-6; CDR3nt: TGTGCCAGCAGAATGGGACTTTCAGATAATTCACCCCTCCACTTT; CDR3aa: CASRMGLSDNSPLHF
v_gene: TRBV19; abundance: -; d_gene: TRBD1; j_gene: TRBJ2-5; CDR3nt: TGTGCCAGTAGTCCCAGGCGGGACAGGGGGGAGACCCAGTACTTC; CDR3aa: CASSPRRDRGETQYF
v_gene: TRBV5-1; abundance: -; d_gene: TRBD1; j_gene: TRBJ2-1; CDR3nt: TGCGCCAGCAGCTTTACAGGGGTTCAGGGGAATGAGCAGTTCTTC; CDR3aa: CASSFTGVQGNEQFF
v_gene: TRBV10-3; abundance: -; d_gene: -; j_gene: TRBJ2-3; CDR3nt: TGTGCCATCAAGGCTAGCGACACAGATACGCAGTATTTT; CDR3aa: CAIKASDTDTQYF
v_gene: TRBV4-1; abundance: -; d_gene: -; j_gene: TRBJ1-3; CDR3nt: TGCGCCAGCAGCCAAGATTCCGCCTCCTCTGGAAACACCATATATTTT; CDR3aa: CASSQDSASSGNTIYF
v_gene: TRBV7-6; abundance: -; d_gene: -; j_gene: TRBJ2-7; CDR3nt: TGTGCCAGCTGGACCTCCTACGAGCAGTACTTC; CDR3aa: CASWTSYEQYF
v_gene: TRBV4-1; abundance: -; d_gene: TRBD1; j_gene: TRBJ1-1; CDR3nt: TGCGCCAGCAGCCAAGTCCGACAGGGGCCTTACACTGAAGCTTTCTTT; CDR3aa: CASSQVRQGPYTEAFF
v_gene: TRBV7-2; abundance: -; d_gene: -; j_gene: TRBJ2-1; CDR3nt: TGTGCCAGCAGCTTCGGTCTGAACAATGAGCAGTTCTTC; CDR3aa: CASSFGLNNEQFF
v_gene: TRBV7-9; abundance: -; d_gene: TRBD2; j_gene: TRBJ2-1; CDR3nt: TGTGCCAGCAGCTTTATCCTAGCGGGGGCTTACAATGAGCAGTTCTTC; CDR3aa: CASSFILAGAYNEQFF
v_gene: TRBV7-2; abundance: -; d_gene: -; j_gene: TRBJ2-7; CDR3nt: TGTGCCAGCAGCTTAGTTGCGGGGTACGAGCAGTACTTC; CDR3aa: CASSLVAGYEQYF
v_gene: TRBV29-1; abundance: -; d_gene: TRBD1; j_gene: TRBJ2-7; CDR3nt: TGCAGCGTCGCTCCGGGACAGGGGATTCCCGAGCAGTACTTC; CDR3aa: CSVAPGQGIPEQYF
v_gene: TRBV6-5; abundance: -; d_gene: -; j_gene: TRBJ1-2; CDR3nt: TGTGCCAGCAGTTATGGGGTTAACTATGGCTACACCTTC; CDR3aa: CASSYGVNYGYTF
v_gene: TRBV10-3; abundance: -; d_gene: -; j_gene: TRBJ2-7; CDR3nt: TGTGCCATCGGAGGCCAGGGCTACGAGCAGTACTTC; CDR3aa: CAIGGQGYEQYF
v_gene: TRBV7-8; abundance: -; d_gene: -; j_gene: TRBJ2-7; CDR3nt: TGTGCCAGCAAGTTTTACGGCAACTCCTACGAGCAGTACTTC; CDR3aa: CASKFYGNSYEQYF
v_gene: TRBV15; abundance: -; d_gene: -; j_gene: TRBJ1-2; CDR3nt: TGTGCCACCAGCAGAGATCTTACCTATGGCTACACCTTC; CDR3aa: CATSRDLTYGYTF
v_gene: TRBV18; abundance: once; d_gene: TRBD1; j_gene: TRBJ1-1; CDR3nt: TGTGCCAGCTCACGACGGACAGGTGTTATTGAAGCTTTCTTT; CDR3aa: CASSRRTGVIEAFF
v_gene: TRBV18; abundance: -; d_gene: -; j_gene: TRBJ1-1; CDR3nt: TGTGCCAGCTCAGATTCCACAGGGATTGATGAAGCTTTCTTT; CDR3aa: CASSDSTGIDEAFF
v_gene: TRBV10-3; abundance: -; d_gene: -; j_gene: TRBJ1-2; CDR3nt: TGTGCCATCAGCTTACAGGGTCTAGGCTACACCTTC; CDR3aa: CAISLQGLGYTF
v_gene: TRBV30; abundance: -; d_gene: -; j_gene: TRBJ2-7; CDR3nt: TGTGCCTGGACCGTCAGCTCGTACGAGCAGTACTTC; CDR3aa: CAWTVSSYEQYF
v_gene: TRBV10-1; abundance: -; d_gene: TRBD1; j_gene: TRBJ1-6; CDR3nt: TGCGCCAGCAGTGAGTACAGGGGACCTAATTCACCCCTCCACTTT; CDR3aa: CASSEYRGPNSPLHF
v_gene: TRBV5-1; abundance: -; d_gene: TRBD1; j_gene: TRBJ2-3; CDR3nt: TGCGCCAGCAGCTTGGATTCACAGGGGTACGCAGATACGCAGTATTTT; CDR3aa: CASSLDSQGYADTQYF
v_gene: TRBV6-1; abundance: -; d_gene: -; j_gene: TRBJ2-7; CDR3nt: TGTGCCAGCAGTGAAGCAGGACAGAGGGAGCAGTACTTC; CDR3aa: CASSEAGQREQYF
v_gene: TRBV2; abundance: -; d_gene: TRBD1; j_gene: TRBJ1-1; CDR3nt: TGTGCCAGCACTTTAACGGGACAGGGTTCCACTGAAGCTTTCTTT; CDR3aa: CASTLTGQGSTEAFF
v_gene: TRBV4-2; abundance: many; d_gene: -; j_gene: TRBJ2-7; CDR3nt: TGTGCCAGCAGCCAAAACCAGGAGAGCTCCTACGAGCAGTACTTC; CDR3aa: CASSQNQESSYEQYF
v_gene: TRBV14; abundance: -; d_gene: -; j_gene: TRBJ1-4; CDR3nt: TGTGCCAGCAGCCAAGATGGCAGGGGAGGTGAAAAACTGTTTTTT; CDR3aa: CASSQDGRGGEKLFF
v_gene: TRBV6-5; abundance: -; d_gene: TRBD2; j_gene: TRBJ2-5; CDR3nt: TGTGCCAGCAGCTCAGCGGGAGGGGTGCAAGAGACCCAGTACTTC; CDR3aa: CASSSAGGVQETQYF
v_gene: TRBV2; abundance: once; d_gene: TRBD2; j_gene: TRBJ2-3; CDR3nt: TGTGCCAGCAACCGAGCGGGAGTAGTGGTTGCAGATACGCAGTATTTT; CDR3aa: CASNRAGVVVADTQYF
v_gene: TRBV28; abundance: -; d_gene: TRBD1; j_gene: TRBJ1-1; CDR3nt: TGTGCCAGCAGTACCCCCAGGGGGGACACTGAAGCTTTCTTT; CDR3aa: CASSTPRGDTEAFF
v_gene: TRBV9; abundance: -; d_gene: -; j_gene: TRBJ1-6; CDR3nt: TGTGCCAGCAGAGGCCCCCCTCCTTCACCCCTCCACTTT; CDR3aa: CASRGPPPSPLHF
v_gene: TRBV10-2; abundance: -; d_gene: -; j_gene: TRBJ2-1; CDR3nt: TGCGCCAGCAGTGAGCTTAGAGAGCAGTTCTTC; CDR3aa: CASSELREQFF
v_gene: TRBV10-1; abundance: few; d_gene: TRBD2; j_gene: TRBJ2-3; CDR3nt: TGCGCCAGCAGTGACGGCGGGAGGGTGGAAGATACGCAGTATTTT; CDR3aa: CASSDGGRVEDTQYF
v_gene: TRBV12-5; abundance: -; d_gene: -; j_gene: TRBJ2-7; CDR3nt: TGTGCTAGTGGTCGAGACAGCTACGAGCAGTACTTC; CDR3aa: CASGRDSYEQYF
v_gene: TRBV5-1; abundance: -; d_gene: -; j_gene: TRBJ2-3; CDR3nt: TGCGCCAGCAGCTTTTTGGAGGGCACAGATACGCAGTATTTT; CDR3aa: CASSFLEGTDTQYF
v_gene: TRBV7-8; abundance: -; d_gene: TRBD2; j_gene: TRBJ2-5; CDR3nt: TGTGCCAGCAGCCCAGGGACTAGGGGACGGGAGACCCAGTACTTC; CDR3aa: CASSPGTRGRETQYF
v_gene: TRBV6-1; abundance: -; d_gene: -; j_gene: TRBJ1-6; CDR3nt: TGTGCCAGCCGGGACATGAGCTCCTATAATTCACCCCTCCACTTT; CDR3aa: CASRDMSSYNSPLHF
v_gene: TRBV7-2; abundance: -; d_gene: -; j_gene: TRBJ1-2; CDR3nt: TGTGCCAGCAGCTTAGGGACAGCCTCCTATGGCTACACCTTC; CDR3aa: CASSLGTASYGYTF